These 3 T cell receptor beta chains originate from one sample sequenced in a study of blood T cells in healthy people across ages. A second PCR, run for roughly 6 to 11 cycles, used a sample-barcoded 5' primer plus a J-beta primer mix. TCRdb passed the 5' RACE reads through MiXCR, listing each CDR3 protein once. The data show about 1.5 million distinct CDR3 sequences, about 42% seen once. Sequencing input: blood. The receptors stem from a woman under 30 in good health.

The chain employs TRBV10-3 and TRBJ1-1, with 9 bases identical to TRBD1. V dropped 0 bases and J dropped 5; count of bases not matched to a gene: 10. Germline V gene data show CDR1 as ENHRY and CDR2 as SYGVKD. The CDR3 is 17 residues long. DNA for the CDR3: TGTGCCATCAGTGAGTCGGGGACAGGGAGGTGGCGGACTGAAGCTTTCTTT. Translated, it gives CAISESGTGRWRTEAFF.

In the case of this clonotype: This could be a read error, since a much larger clone is one nucleotide away. This chain joins TRBV29-1 and TRBJ2-1, with unresolved D. The J call may be faulty, since TRBJ2-7 better matches the DNA end. The CDR3 runs to 15 residues. The germline V gene encodes CDR1 SQVTM and CDR2 ANQGSEA. CDR3 loop: CSVDGDPYSYNEQYF. CDR3 coding DNA: TGCAGCGTTGATGGAGATCCCTATTCCTACAATGAGCAGTACTTC.

The chain couples TRBV7-2 to TRBJ2-3; 12 positions agree with TRBD2. Germline V gene data show CDR1 as SGHTA and CDR2 as FQGNSA. V gave up 2 bases and J gave up 5 bases; unmatched junction bases: 14. The CDR3 runs to 19 residues. The DNA for the CDR3 is TGTGCCAGCAGCTTATGGAGTGCGACTAGCGGGAGTTTGGGAGATACGCAGTATTTT. It codes for CASSLWSATSGSLGDTQYF.